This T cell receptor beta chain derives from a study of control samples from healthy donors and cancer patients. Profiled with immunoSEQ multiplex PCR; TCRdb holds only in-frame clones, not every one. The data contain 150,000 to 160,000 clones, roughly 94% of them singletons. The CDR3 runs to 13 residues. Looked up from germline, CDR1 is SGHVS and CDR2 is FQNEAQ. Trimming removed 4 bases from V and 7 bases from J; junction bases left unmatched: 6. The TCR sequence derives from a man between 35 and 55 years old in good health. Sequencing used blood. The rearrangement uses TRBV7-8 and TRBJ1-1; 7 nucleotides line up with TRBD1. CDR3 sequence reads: CASSYEDRSEAFF. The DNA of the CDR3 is TGTGCCAGCAGCTATGAGGACAGGAGTGAAGCTTTCTTT. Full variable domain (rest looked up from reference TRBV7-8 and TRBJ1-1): GAGVSQSPRYKVAKRGQDVALRCDPISGHVSLFWYQQALGQGPEFLTYFQNEAQLDKSGLPSDRFFAERPEGSVSTLKIQRTQQEDSAVYLCASSYEDRSEAFFGQGTRLTVV.